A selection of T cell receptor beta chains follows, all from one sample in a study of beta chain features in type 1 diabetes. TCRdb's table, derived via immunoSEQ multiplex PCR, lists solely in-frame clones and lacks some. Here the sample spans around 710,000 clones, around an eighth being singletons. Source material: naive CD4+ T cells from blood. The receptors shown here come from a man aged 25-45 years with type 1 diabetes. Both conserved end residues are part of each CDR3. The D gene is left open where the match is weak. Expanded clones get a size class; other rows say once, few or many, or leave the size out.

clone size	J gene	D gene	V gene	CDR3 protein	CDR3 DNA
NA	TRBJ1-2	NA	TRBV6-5	CASGKTGVLYGYTF	TGTGCCAGCGGAAAAACAGGAGTCCTCTATGGCTACACCTTC
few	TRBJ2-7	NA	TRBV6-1	CASSAPFEQYF	TGTGCCAGCAGCGCCCCCTTCGAGCAGTACTTC
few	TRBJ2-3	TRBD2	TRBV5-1	CASRVTSGGTDTQYF	TGCGCCAGCAGGGTGACTAGCGGGGGCACAGATACGCAGTATTTT
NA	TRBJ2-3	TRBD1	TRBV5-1	CASTPPGTGFTDTQYF	TGCGCCAGCACCCCCCCCGGGACAGGGTTTACAGATACGCAGTATTTT
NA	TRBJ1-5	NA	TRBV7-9	CASSLTGGLGQPQHF	TGTGCCAGCAGCTTAACCGGAGGCTTGGGGCAGCCCCAGCATTTT
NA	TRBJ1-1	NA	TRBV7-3	CASSLTRDTEAFF	TGTGCCAGCAGCCTAACAAGGGACACTGAAGCTTTCTTT
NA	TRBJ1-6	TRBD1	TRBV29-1	CSVRQGHLGNSPLHF	TGCAGCGTTCGACAGGGGCACTTGGGGAATTCACCCCTCCACTTT
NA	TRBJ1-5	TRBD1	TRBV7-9	CASSLGTGGNQPQHF	TGTGCCAGCAGTCTCGGGACAGGGGGCAATCAGCCCCAGCATTTT
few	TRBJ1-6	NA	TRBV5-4	CASSQLTAGNSPLHF	TGTGCCAGCAGCCAACTGACAGCCGGGAATTCACCCCTCCACTTT
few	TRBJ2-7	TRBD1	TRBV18	CASSPGRGQMYEQYF	TGTGCCAGCTCACCCGGCAGGGGGCAAATGTACGAGCAGTACTTC
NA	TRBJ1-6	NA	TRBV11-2	CASNQMAGLGSYNSPLHF	TGTGCCAGCAACCAGATGGCAGGGCTAGGGTCCTATAATTCACCCCTCCACTTT
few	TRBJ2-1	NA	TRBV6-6	CASSYGTYNEQFF	TGTGCCAGCAGTTACGGGACCTACAATGAGCAGTTCTTC
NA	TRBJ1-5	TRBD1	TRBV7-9	CASSPQGTGNQPQHF	TGTGCCAGCAGTCCACAGGGGACCGGTAATCAGCCCCAGCATTTT
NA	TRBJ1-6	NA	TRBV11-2	CASSLASGNSPLHF	TGTGCCAGCAGCTTAGCCTCAGGGAATTCACCCCTCCACTTT
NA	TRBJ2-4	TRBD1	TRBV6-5	CASSFPTGTGANIQYF	TGTGCCAGCAGTTTTCCTACCGGGACAGGGGCTAACATTCAGTACTTC
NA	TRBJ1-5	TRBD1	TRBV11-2	CASSSRQGGQPQHF	TGTGCCAGCAGCTCAAGACAGGGGGGCCAGCCCCAGCATTTT
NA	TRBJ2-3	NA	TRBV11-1	CASSRQLSTDTQYF	TGTGCCAGCAGTAGACAGCTTAGCACAGATACGCAGTATTTT
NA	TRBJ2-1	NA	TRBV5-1	CASSLGQTNEQFF	TGCGCCAGCAGCTTGGGGCAAACCAATGAGCAGTTCTTC
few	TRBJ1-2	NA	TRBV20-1	CSGGAGYGYTF	TGCAGTGGCGGCGCTGGCTATGGCTACACCTTC
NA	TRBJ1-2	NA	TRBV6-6	CASGGGDYGYTF	TGTGCCAGCGGTGGAGGGGACTATGGCTACACCTTC
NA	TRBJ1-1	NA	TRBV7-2	CASSLAQNTEAFF	TGTGCCAGCAGCTTAGCTCAGAACACTGAAGCTTTCTTT
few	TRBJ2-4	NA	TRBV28	CASSPPQSAKNIQYF	TGTGCCAGCAGCCCCCCGCAGTCAGCCAAAAACATTCAGTACTTC
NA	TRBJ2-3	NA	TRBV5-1	CASSLDPGGTDTQYF	TGCGCCAGCAGCTTGGACCCCGGAGGGACAGATACGCAGTATTTT
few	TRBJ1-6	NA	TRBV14	CASSLTNSPLHF	TGTGCCAGCAGCTTGACTAATTCACCCCTCCACTTT
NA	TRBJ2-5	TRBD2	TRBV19	CASSPGLAETQYF	TGTGCCAGTAGTCCGGGACTAGCCGAGACCCAGTACTTC
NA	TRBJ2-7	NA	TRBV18	CASSPGRDTYEQYF	TGTGCCAGCTCACCGGGCAGGGATACCTACGAGCAGTACTTC
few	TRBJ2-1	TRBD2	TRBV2	CASRRGSSYNEQFF	TGTGCCAGCAGGCGGGGGAGCTCCTACAATGAGCAGTTCTTC
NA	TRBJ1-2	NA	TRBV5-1	CASSSSGWTQERNYGYTF	TGCGCCAGCAGCTCCTCCGGCTGGACGCAGGAAAGAAACTATGGCTACACCTTC
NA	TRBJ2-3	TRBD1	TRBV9	CASSWTGATDTQYF	TGTGCCAGCAGCTGGACAGGGGCCACAGATACGCAGTATTTT
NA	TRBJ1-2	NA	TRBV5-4	CASSYHMGGYTF	TGTGCCAGCAGCTACCACATGGGTGGCTACACCTTC
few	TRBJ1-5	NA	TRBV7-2	CASSSGTRHQPQHF	TGTGCCAGCAGCTCAGGGACAAGACACCAGCCCCAGCATTTT
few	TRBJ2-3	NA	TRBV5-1	CASRPWGSTDTQYF	TGCGCCAGCAGGCCTTGGGGGTCCACAGATACGCAGTATTTT
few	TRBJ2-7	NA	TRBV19	CASSSNPRLGDSYEQYF	TGTGCCAGTAGTTCAAACCCGAGGCTTGGTGACTCCTACGAGCAGTACTTC
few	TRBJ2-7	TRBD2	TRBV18	CASSPSAGSSYEQYF	TGTGCCAGCTCACCCTCAGCGGGGAGCTCCTACGAGCAGTACTTC
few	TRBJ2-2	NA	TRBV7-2	CASSFGVAGELFF	TGTGCCAGCAGCTTTGGGGTGGCCGGGGAGCTGTTTTTT
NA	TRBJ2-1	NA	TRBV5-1	CASSPPRTDSNEQFF	TGCGCCAGCAGCCCACCCAGGACAGACAGCAATGAGCAGTTCTTC
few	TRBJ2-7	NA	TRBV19	CASSIPGRENYEQYF	TGTGCCAGTAGTATCCCAGGTAGGGAGAACTACGAGCAGTACTTC
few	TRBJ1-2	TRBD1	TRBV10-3	CAISNSDRDGYTF	TGTGCCATCAGTAATTCAGACAGGGATGGCTACACCTTC
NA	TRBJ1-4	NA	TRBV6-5	CASSYGRANNEKLFF	TGTGCCAGCAGTTACGGAAGGGCGAATAATGAAAAACTGTTTTTT
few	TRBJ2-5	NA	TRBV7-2	CASSLAPAEETQYF	TGTGCCAGCAGCTTAGCGCCGGCCGAGGAGACCCAGTACTTC
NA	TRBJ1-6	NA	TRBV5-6	CASSHLQGSSYNSPLHF	TGTGCCAGCAGCCACTTACAGGGCAGCTCCTATAATTCACCCCTCCACTTT
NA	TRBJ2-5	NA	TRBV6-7	CASSYSASGGKTQYF	TGTGCCAGCAGTTACTCAGCAAGCGGTGGGAAGACCCAGTACTTC
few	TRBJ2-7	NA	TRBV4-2	CASSQARGRSSSYEQYF	TGTGCCAGCAGCCAAGCCCGGGGACGGAGTAGCTCCTACGAGCAGTACTTC
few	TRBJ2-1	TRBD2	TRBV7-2	CASSLGAGVPGEQFF	TGTGCCAGCAGCTTAGGGGCGGGGGTCCCGGGAGAGCAGTTCTTC
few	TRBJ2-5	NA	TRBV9	CASSVAETQYF	TGTGCCAGCAGCGTAGCGGAGACCCAGTACTTC
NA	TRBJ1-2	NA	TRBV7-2	CASRGRDANYGYTF	TGTGCCAGCCGGGGGAGGGACGCTAACTATGGCTACACCTTC
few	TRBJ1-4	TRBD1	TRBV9	CASSVLGDRASNEKLFF	TGTGCCAGCAGCGTATTGGGGGACAGGGCCTCAAATGAAAAACTGTTTTTT
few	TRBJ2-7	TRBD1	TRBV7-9	CASSLSGTGVIRFYEQYF	TGTGCCAGCAGCTTAAGTGGGACAGGGGTTATACGGTTTTACGAGCAGTACTTC
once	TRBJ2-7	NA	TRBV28	CASSLGIYEQYF	TGTGCCAGCAGCCTTGGGATATACGAGCAGTACTTC
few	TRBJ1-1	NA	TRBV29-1	CSVVNWGTEAFF	TGCAGCGTTGTAAATTGGGGCACTGAAGCTTTCTTT
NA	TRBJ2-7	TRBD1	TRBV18	CASSTEGQGGEQYF	TGTGCCAGCTCAACCGAGGGACAGGGGGGCGAGCAGTACTTC